The following is a T cell receptor beta chain sequence with its context. Its cognate antigen has yet to be identified. There are no base qualities to consult, and no much larger clone falls within one base. This sample was included in a study of regulatory T cells in long-lasting Graves disease (dated by TCRdb to the early 2020s). Describing the broader study: Antithyroid drugs had been taken for less than 3 months by newly diagnosed Graves' disease patients. The study was registered as a clinical trial and conducted in China. A total of 33 samples underwent TCR sequencing, from roughly 13 patients with persistent Graves' disease and roughly 20 patients with newly diagnosed Graves' disease. Patients with persistent Graves' disease were compared with patients with newly diagnosed Graves' disease using TCR sequencing and RNA sequencing of peripheral blood. Broad study findings and their caveats: Preferential use of TRBV28, TRBJ1-2 and TRBJ2-5 was observed in persistent disease, whereas TRBV20-1 and TRBJ2-1 were favored in newly diagnosed disease. The study examined only peripheral blood because the primary lesion, thyroid tissue, could not be accessed. Sequencing and analysis were restricted to the TCR beta chain. The authors acknowledged the small sample size as a limitation that may reduce accuracy. Compared with newly diagnosed patients, persistent Graves' disease patients had lower TCR Shannon entropy and fewer highly expanded clones, which suggests clonal expansion. A larger number of public clonotypes was shared among persistent patients (approximately 2,600) than among newly diagnosed patients (about 990).

In light of the paper, this sample's time point label describes: newly diagnosed GD, antithyroid drugs for less than 3 months. RNA was extracted from PBMCs in TRIzol for both TCR sequencing and RNA sequencing. The diagnosis of Graves' disease was made according to American Thyroid Association guidelines. Recruitment of patients was carried out at an endocrinology department in Xi'an, China. Each patient gave approximately 10 milliliters of peripheral blood, collected in an EDTA anticoagulant tube. Ficoll Paque Plus density gradient separation was used to isolate PBMCs, and no further T cell sorting was done. An Agilent 2100 Bioanalyzer and agarose gel were used to assess RNA quality, and a NanoDrop 2000 was used to measure RNA concentration. Library creation used multiplex PCR. Sequencing was carried out with an Illumina HiSeq 4000. To build TCR beta libraries, CDR3 regions were amplified by Arm-PCR using iRepertoire HTBI primers. PCR products were gel purified before sequencing. Per the authors' processing: A total of 62 TRBV and some 13 TRBJ segments were identified across samples and were used for gene usage analysis of CDR3 amino acid clonotypes. Filtered high-quality paired reads were merged into contigs using COPE and FqMerger. BLAST was used to align contigs to IMGT TRBV, TRBD and TRBJ reference genes, and CDR3 was defined according to IMGT. Any clonotype with a frequency above 0.1% was counted as a highly expanded clone. Repertoire diversity was measured by Shannon entropy, and V-J evenness by the Gini coefficient. A clonotype found in more than one individual was treated as public. In TCRdb, the public reads were trimmed at Q25 with fastp and aligned with MiXCR, with productive beta chains retained. Each record represents a unique CDR3 protein, reported with the most common genes and DNA among its rows. What appears here as the V and J calls and clone size reflects TCRdb's work, not the paper's. Across this sample there are fewer than 650,000 distinct CDR3 sequences, with 16% seen only once. 18% of the sample comes from the top ten.

The CDR3 holds 16 amino acids from the cysteine to the phenylalanine. The read is trimmed to its CDR3 DNA, 48 bases read in frame from base 1. CDR1 and CDR2 were assigned from the germline V gene (reference sequence) as LGHDT and YNNKEL. These sequences were also reported in another study, on T cells in Graves' hyperthyroidism and ophthalmopathy. From that second study: Stable Graves' hyperthyroidism was defined as the absence of progression to ophthalmopathy over 18 months of follow-up. Hyperthyroidism patients were newly diagnosed, with disease duration under 2 months, and aged 18 to 65 years. Any patient with an uncontrolled infection, another autoimmune disease, pregnancy or lactation was excluded. Clinical symptoms, serum thyroxine and TRAb, thyroid ultrasound, and orbital computed tomography formed the basis for the diagnoses. The first round of RT-PCR for the TCR CDR3 was performed with the HTBI primer set and the Qiagen OneStep RT-PCR kit. Blood samples also contained most of the expanded thyroid clonotypes (frequency above 0.001), which suggests that blood repertoires may reflect thyroid immune responses. In cross-validation, a model built on a 13 V-J signature told ophthalmopathy apart from stable hyperthyroidism with 85% to 90% sensitivity and about 81% specificity, and in testing the same model reached 80%/75%. In validation, the model predicted progression to ophthalmopathy a median of about 6.8 months before onset, with 65% to 71% sensitivity and more than 72% specificity. TCR V-J signatures able to tell the groups apart were searched for in a discovery cohort of 90 to 100 patients, of whom approximately 40 had Graves' ophthalmopathy and more than 55 had stable Graves' hyperthyroidism. Prospective prediction of ophthalmopathy was tested in an independent validation cohort of 18 hyperthyroidism patients and some 17 patients who later progressed to ophthalmopathy. The approximately 98 discovery patients were randomly divided into training and test sets at a 7:3 ratio. In several Graves' hyperthyroidism patients, the study also compared T-cell repertoires from thyroid tissue with T-cell repertoires from blood. Once sampling was done, hyperthyroidism patients were given methimazole at a starting dose of 30 mg daily, whereas ophthalmopathy patients were given high-dose intravenous methylprednisolone. The libraries were constructed in a second round of multiplex PCR and then size-selected and purified. The libraries were sequenced on an Illumina HiSeq2000 using paired-end 100 bp reads. SOAPnuke was used to process the raw data, removing reads that contained adapters or uncalled bases, had a mean Phred below 15, or lacked an exact match to the constant primer or identifier. High-quality paired reads were merged using COPE v1.2.5, and each unique nucleotide sequence was defined as a clonotype. MiTCR v1.1 was used to align the clonotypes against IMGT TRBV, TRBD and TRBJ reference segments. Analysis was restricted to V-J combinations with a frequency above 0.0001, which covered about 99% of repertoires. A TCS score was defined as the ratio of F50 (clonal expansion) to E x V (chaos), with BLOSUM62-based TCRdist applied between CDR3 peptides within each V-J. Welch's t-statistics and random forest reduced 450 to 600 V-J features to about 12, which were used in a naive Bayes classifier (R e1071). Sample size was not statistically predetermined, and blinding of investigators to group allocation was not performed. According to the paper, TCR Vbeta CDR3 sequencing was carried out on around 140 peripheral blood samples, which came from around 43 ophthalmopathy, fewer than 80 hyperthyroidism and roughly 17 progressor patients.

The source is a woman younger than 45 with Graves disease. Donor details come from another sample of the same person, matched by shared clones. Recombination joined TRBV3-1 with TRBJ2-5, and 11 junctional nucleotides match TRBD2. TRBJ2-1 explains the end of the DNA better; the J call may be wrong. The material sequenced was peripheral blood mononuclear cells (PBMCs), taken at new diagnosis, from a patient treated with antithyroid drugs. The nucleotide sequence is TGTGCCAGCAGCCAAGATTTGGGACTAGCGGATAATGAGCAGTTCTTC. Translated, it reads CASSQDLGLADNEQFF.